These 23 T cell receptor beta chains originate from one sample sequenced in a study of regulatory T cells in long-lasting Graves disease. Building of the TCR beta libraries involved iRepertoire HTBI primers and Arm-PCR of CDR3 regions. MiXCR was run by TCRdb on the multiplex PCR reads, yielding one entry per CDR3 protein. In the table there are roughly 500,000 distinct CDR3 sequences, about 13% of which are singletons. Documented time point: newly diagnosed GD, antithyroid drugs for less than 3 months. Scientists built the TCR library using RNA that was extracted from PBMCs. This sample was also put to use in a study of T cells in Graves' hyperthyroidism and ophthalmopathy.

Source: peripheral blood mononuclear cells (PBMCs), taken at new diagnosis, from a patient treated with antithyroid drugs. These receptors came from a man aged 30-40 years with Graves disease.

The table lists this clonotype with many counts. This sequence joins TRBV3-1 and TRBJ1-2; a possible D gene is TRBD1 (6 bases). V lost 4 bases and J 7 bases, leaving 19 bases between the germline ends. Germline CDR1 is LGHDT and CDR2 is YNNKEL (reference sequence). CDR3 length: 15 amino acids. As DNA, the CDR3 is TGTGCCAGCAGCCCTTATGGACAGTCCGGAGCTGGCTACACCTTC. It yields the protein CASSPYGQSGAGYTF.

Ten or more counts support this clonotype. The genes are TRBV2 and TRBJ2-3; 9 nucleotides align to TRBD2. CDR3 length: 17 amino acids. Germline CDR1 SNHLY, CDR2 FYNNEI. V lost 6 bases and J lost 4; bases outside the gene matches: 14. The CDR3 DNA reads TGTGCCAGCAGCTCTAGCGGGAACAACATCCGCGCAGATACGCAGTATTTT. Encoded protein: CASSSSGNNIRADTQYF. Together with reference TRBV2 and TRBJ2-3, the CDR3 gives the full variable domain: EPEVTQTPSHQVTQMGQEVILRCVPISNHLYFYWYRQILGQKVEFLVSFYNNEISEKSEIFDDQFSVERPDGSNFTLKIRSTKLEDSAMYFCASSSSGNNIRADTQYFGPGTRLTVL.

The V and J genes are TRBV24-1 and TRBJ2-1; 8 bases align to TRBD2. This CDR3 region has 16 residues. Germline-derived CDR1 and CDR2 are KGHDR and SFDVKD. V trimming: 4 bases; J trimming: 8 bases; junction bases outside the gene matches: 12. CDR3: CATSDPSGSPRDEQFF. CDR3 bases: TGTGCCACCAGTGACCCGAGCGGGAGCCCCAGGGATGAGCAGTTCTTC.

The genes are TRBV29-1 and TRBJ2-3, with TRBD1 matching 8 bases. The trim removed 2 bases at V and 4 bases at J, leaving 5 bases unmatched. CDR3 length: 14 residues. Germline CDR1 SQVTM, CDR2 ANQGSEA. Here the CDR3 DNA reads TGCAGCGTTGAACAGGGGGCGCGTGCAGATACGCAGTATTTT. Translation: CSVEQGARADTQYF.

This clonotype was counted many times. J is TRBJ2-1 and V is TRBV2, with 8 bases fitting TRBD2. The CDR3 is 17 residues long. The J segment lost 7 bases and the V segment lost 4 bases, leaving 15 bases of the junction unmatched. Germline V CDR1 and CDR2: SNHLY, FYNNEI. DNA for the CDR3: TGTGCCAGCAGTGGGGGGGGAGCGGGAGCCCCGGGGAATGAGCAGTTCTTC. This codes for CASSGGGAGAPGNEQFF.

CDR3 residues: CATAIGVDNSPLHF. CDR3 DNA: TGTGCCACCGCAATCGGGGTTGATAATTCACCCCTCCACTTT. The chain uses TRBV10-3 and TRBJ1-6; D remains ambiguous. This CDR3 has 14 residues. The V and J ends lost 10 bases and 5 bases respectively, with 15 bases between them. Germline CDR1 ENHRY, CDR2 SYGVKD.

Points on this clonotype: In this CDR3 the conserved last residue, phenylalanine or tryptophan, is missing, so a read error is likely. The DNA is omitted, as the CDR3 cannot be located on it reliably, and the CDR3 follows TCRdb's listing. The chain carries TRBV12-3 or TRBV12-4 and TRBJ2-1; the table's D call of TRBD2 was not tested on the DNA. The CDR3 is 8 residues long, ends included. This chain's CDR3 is CASSFGAG.

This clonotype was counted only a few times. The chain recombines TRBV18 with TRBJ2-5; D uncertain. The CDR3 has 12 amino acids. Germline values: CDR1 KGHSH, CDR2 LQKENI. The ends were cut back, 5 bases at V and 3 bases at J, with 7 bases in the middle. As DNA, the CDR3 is TGTGCCAGCTCAGGTGGGAAAGAGACCCAGTACTTC. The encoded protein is CASSGGKETQYF.

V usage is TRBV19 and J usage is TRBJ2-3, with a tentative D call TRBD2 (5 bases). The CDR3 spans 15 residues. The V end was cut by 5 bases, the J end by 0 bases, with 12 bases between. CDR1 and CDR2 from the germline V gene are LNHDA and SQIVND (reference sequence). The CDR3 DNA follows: TGTGCCAGTAGTGAGCGGCGGGTGAGCACAGATACGCAGTATTTT. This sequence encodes CASSERRVSTDTQYF.

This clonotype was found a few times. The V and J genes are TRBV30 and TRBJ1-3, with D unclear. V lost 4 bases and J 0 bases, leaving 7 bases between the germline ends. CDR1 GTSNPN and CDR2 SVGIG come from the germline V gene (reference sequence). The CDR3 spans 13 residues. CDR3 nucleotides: TGTGCCTGGACCGGGGACTCTGGAAACACCATATATTTT. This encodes CAWTGDSGNTIYF.

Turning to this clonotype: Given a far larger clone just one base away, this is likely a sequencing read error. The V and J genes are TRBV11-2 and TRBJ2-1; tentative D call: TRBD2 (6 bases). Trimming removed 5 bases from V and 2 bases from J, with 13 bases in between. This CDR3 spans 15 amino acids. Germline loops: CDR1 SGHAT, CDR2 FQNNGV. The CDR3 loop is CASSPRGSPYNEQFF. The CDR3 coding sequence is TGTGCCAGCAGCCCACGGGGGAGTCCCTACAATGAGCAGTTCTTC.

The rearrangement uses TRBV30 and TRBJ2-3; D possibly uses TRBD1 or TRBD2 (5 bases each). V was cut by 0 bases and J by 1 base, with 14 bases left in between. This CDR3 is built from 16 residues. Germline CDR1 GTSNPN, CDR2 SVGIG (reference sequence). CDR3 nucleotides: TGTGCCTGGAGTGTAGGGACCCGATCCCGCACAGATACGCAGTATTTT. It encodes CAWSVGTRSRTDTQYF.

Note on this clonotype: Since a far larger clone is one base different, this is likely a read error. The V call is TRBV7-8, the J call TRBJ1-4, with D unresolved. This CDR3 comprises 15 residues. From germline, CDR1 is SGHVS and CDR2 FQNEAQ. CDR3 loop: CASSGSGGLGEKPFF. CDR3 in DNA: TGTGCCAGCAGTGGATCAGGCGGGCTTGGTGAAAAACCGTTTTTT.

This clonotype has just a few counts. CDR3 DNA sequence: TGTGCCAGCAGCCGGGAGCGGGAGGAGACCCAGTACTTC. This encodes CASSREREETQYF. This rearrangement joins TRBV3-1 to TRBJ2-5, with 8 positions matching TRBD2. The ends lost 4 bases at V and 5 bases at J; junction bases unmatched: 3. The CDR3 length is 13 residues. Germline CDR1 reads LGHDT; CDR2 reads YNNKEL (reference sequence).

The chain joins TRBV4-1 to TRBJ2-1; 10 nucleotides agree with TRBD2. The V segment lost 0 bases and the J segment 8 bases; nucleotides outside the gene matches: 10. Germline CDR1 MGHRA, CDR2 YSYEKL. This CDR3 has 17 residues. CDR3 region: CASSQDVAGGLRDEQFF. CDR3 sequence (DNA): TGCGCCAGCAGCCAAGACGTAGCGGGAGGCCTTCGGGATGAGCAGTTCTTC.

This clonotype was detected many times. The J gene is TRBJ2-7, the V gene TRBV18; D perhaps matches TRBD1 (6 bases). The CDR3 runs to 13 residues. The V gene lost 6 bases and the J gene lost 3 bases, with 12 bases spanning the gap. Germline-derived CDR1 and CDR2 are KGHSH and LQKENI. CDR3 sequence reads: CASSPGQFYEQYF. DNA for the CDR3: TGTGCCAGCTCCCCAGGACAGTTCTACGAGCAGTACTTC.

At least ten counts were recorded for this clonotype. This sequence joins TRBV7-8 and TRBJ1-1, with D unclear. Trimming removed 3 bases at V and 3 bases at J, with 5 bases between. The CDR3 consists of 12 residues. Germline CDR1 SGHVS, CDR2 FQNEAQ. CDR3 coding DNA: TGTGCCAGCAGCTTCCCGTACACTGAAGCTTTCTTT. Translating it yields CASSFPYTEAFF.

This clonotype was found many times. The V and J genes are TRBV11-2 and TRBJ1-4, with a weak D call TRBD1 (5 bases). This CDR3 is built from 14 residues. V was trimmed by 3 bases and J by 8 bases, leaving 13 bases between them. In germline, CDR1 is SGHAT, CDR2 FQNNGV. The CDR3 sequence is CASSLGRVGEKLFF. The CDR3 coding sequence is TGTGCCAGCAGCTTGGGCAGGGTGGGGGAAAAACTGTTTTTT.

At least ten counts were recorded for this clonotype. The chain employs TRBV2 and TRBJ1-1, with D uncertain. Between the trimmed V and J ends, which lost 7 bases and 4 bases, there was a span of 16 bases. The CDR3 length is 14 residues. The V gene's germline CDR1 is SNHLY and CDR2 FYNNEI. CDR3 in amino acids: CASTRTEIGTEAFF. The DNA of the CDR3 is TGTGCCAGCACCAGGACTGAAATAGGCACTGAAGCTTTCTTT.

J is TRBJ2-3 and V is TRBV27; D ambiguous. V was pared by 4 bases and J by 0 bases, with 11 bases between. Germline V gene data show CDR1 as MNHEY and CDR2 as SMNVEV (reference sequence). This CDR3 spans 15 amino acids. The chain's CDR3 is CASSSDGYSTDTQYF. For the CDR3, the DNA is TGTGCCAGCAGTTCCGACGGATATAGCACAGATACGCAGTATTTT.

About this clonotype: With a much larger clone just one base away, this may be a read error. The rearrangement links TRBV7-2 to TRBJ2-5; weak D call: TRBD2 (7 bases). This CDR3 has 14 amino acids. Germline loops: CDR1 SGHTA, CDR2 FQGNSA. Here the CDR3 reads CASSYGGQKEAQYF. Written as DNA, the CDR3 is TGTGCCAGCAGCTACGGGGGGCAGAAAGAGGCCCAGTACTTC.

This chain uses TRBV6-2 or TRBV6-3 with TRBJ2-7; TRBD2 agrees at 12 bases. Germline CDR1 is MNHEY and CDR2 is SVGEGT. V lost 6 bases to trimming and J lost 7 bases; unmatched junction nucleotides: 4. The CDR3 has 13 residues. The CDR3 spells CASRRLAGVEQYF. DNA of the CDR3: TGTGCCAGCAGACGACTAGCGGGAGTTGAGCAGTACTTC.

CDR3 DNA sequence: TGCAGTGCTATGTCCAGGACAGGGAGTCAGCCCCAGCATTTT. Protein sequence: CSAMSRTGSQPQHF. The rearrangement joins TRBV20-1 to TRBJ1-5; 8 positions agree with TRBD1. V lost 4 bases, J lost 6 bases, and 8 bases stayed unmatched. Per germline, CDR1 DFQATT and CDR2 SNEGSKA (reference sequence). The length of the CDR3 is 14 residues.